The clone carrying this T cell receptor beta chain was observed many times. What it binds is not known. Using RNA template, CDR3s of TCR alpha and beta were amplified with iRepertoire arm-PCR. One-step reverse transcription and amplification started from roughly 100-400 ng of tissue mRNA or PBMC total RNA. TCRdb redid the calling of the multiplex PCR reads with MiXCR, one entry per CDR3 protein. Here the sample spans about 180,000 distinct CDR3 sequences, more than 35% being singletons. This sample is drawn from a study of glioma-infiltrating T cells. Study observations and caveats: Non-neoplastic patients had below-expected tissue-blood divergence, while all gliomas exceeded expectation. Very few CDR3 sequences were shared between tissue and blood.

V was cut by 0 bases and J by 1 base, with 11 bases left in between. Germline-derived CDR1 and CDR2 are DFQATT and SNEGSKA (reference sequence). The CDR3 has 15 amino acids. This sequence originates from a human donor with low-grade glioma or glioblastoma, undergoing nonglioma brain surgery, or in good health (not recorded which). The chain has TRBV20-1 and TRBJ2-3; D gene uncertain. The sequenced sample consisted of glioma tissue, nonneoplastic brain tissue, or PBMCs (not recorded which). CDR3 residues: CSARDPAWGTDTQYF. CDR3 DNA: TGCAGTGCTAGAGATCCAGCGTGGGGCACAGATACGCAGTATTTT.